A selection of T cell receptor beta chains follows, all from one sample in a study of Ad26.COV2.S vaccination and SARS-CoV-2 variants. Method: immunoSEQ multiplex PCR; TCRdb's copy keeps in-frame clones and lacks some. The sample holds about 420,000 clones; over 75% are singletons and the top ten take less than 4.5%. The material sequenced was peripheral blood, taken in a trial of Ad26.COV2.S vaccine versus placebo. These receptors came from a person aged 18 to 65 who received the Ad26.COV2.S COVID-19 vaccine or a placebo. Each CDR3 is given with its conserved first and last residue. The D gene is left open where the match is weak. A clone size is listed for some rows: how often the clone was seen (once, few, many), or a class if it is expanded.

V gene: TRBV27; D gene: TRBD1; J gene: TRBJ1-1; clone size: NA; CDR3 DNA: TGTGCCAGCAGTCCCGGGACAGGGCTCACTGAAGCTTTCTTT; CDR3 protein: CASSPGTGLTEAFF
V gene: TRBV19; D gene: NA; J gene: TRBJ2-5; clone size: NA; CDR3 DNA: TGTGCCAGTAGTATAGTCCTACAAGAGACCCAGTACTTC; CDR3 protein: CASSIVLQETQYF
V gene: TRBV11-2; D gene: NA; J gene: TRBJ2-1; clone size: few; CDR3 DNA: TGTGCCAGCAGCGTCGACTCGCTAGTTTACAATGAGCAGTTCTTC; CDR3 protein: CASSVDSLVYNEQFF
V gene: TRBV6-2/TRBV6-3; D gene: TRBD1; J gene: TRBJ1-6; clone size: NA; CDR3 DNA: TGTGCCAGCAGTTCGACACCGGGACAGAATAATTCACCCCTCCACTTT; CDR3 protein: CASSSTPGQNNSPLHF
V gene: TRBV7-3; D gene: TRBD1; J gene: TRBJ2-5; clone size: NA; CDR3 DNA: TGTGCCAGCAGCCCCAGTGGGACAGGGTTCCGAGAGACCCAGTACTTC; CDR3 protein: CASSPSGTGFRETQYF
V gene: TRBV5-1; D gene: TRBD2; J gene: TRBJ2-7; clone size: once; CDR3 DNA: TGCGCCAGCAGCACTAGCGGGGGTTCCTACGAGCAGTACTTC; CDR3 protein: CASSTSGGSYEQYF
V gene: TRBV28; D gene: TRBD1; J gene: TRBJ1-3; clone size: NA; CDR3 DNA: TGTGCCAGCAGTTTATGGGGACAGGCGGCCTCTGGAAACACCATATATTTT; CDR3 protein: CASSLWGQAASGNTIYF
V gene: TRBV7-9; D gene: NA; J gene: TRBJ2-2; clone size: NA; CDR3 DNA: TGTGCCAGCAGCTCCACTAAACTGGCCACCGGGGAGCTGTTTTTT; CDR3 protein: CASSSTKLATGELFF
V gene: TRBV5-1; D gene: NA; J gene: TRBJ1-1; clone size: NA; CDR3 DNA: TGCGCCAGCAGCCGGGGAGTTGACACTGAAGCTTTCTTT; CDR3 protein: CASSRGVDTEAFF
V gene: TRBV10-1; D gene: TRBD1; J gene: TRBJ2-7; clone size: NA; CDR3 DNA: TGCGCCAGCAGTGGAGCGGACAGGGAGTTCCACGAGCAGTACTTC; CDR3 protein: CASSGADREFHEQYF
V gene: TRBV2; D gene: NA; J gene: TRBJ1-2; clone size: NA; CDR3 DNA: TGTGCCAGCACTGAGGGGCGGCAGGGAGGTTACTATGGCTACACCTTC; CDR3 protein: CASTEGRQGGYYGYTF
V gene: TRBV10-3; D gene: NA; J gene: TRBJ2-4; clone size: NA; CDR3 DNA: TGTGCCATCAGTGACGACATAACCAAAAACATTCAGTACTTC; CDR3 protein: CAISDDITKNIQYF
V gene: TRBV7-2; D gene: TRBD2; J gene: TRBJ2-7; clone size: NA; CDR3 DNA: TGTGCCAGCAGCGCCGGGGGGTTTAGCTCCTACGAGCAGTACTTC; CDR3 protein: CASSAGGFSSYEQYF
V gene: TRBV9; D gene: NA; J gene: TRBJ1-6; clone size: NA; CDR3 DNA: TGTGCCAGCAGCGTAGTTGACAGGTCACCCTATAATTCACCCCTCCACTTT; CDR3 protein: CASSVVDRSPYNSPLHF
V gene: TRBV28; D gene: TRBD2; J gene: TRBJ2-7; clone size: NA; CDR3 DNA: TGTGCCAGCAGTTTCGGCGGACTAGCACAATTCGAGCAGTACTTC; CDR3 protein: CASSFGGLAQFEQYF
V gene: TRBV10-3; D gene: NA; J gene: TRBJ1-2; clone size: NA; CDR3 DNA: TGTGCCATCAATAGGGACCTCAACTCTTATGGCTACACCTTC; CDR3 protein: CAINRDLNSYGYTF
V gene: TRBV2; D gene: TRBD1; J gene: TRBJ2-2; clone size: NA; CDR3 DNA: TGTGCCAGCAAAGGGACAGGGAACACCGGGGAGCTGTTTTTT; CDR3 protein: CASKGTGNTGELFF
V gene: TRBV5-1; D gene: TRBD2; J gene: TRBJ2-3; clone size: NA; CDR3 DNA: TGCGCCAGCAGCTCTTTTGGGCGGGGGGGCACAGATACGCAGTATTTT; CDR3 protein: CASSSFGRGGTDTQYF
V gene: TRBV19; D gene: TRBD2; J gene: TRBJ2-1; clone size: NA; CDR3 DNA: TGTGCCAGTAGTCCGACTAGCGGGGGGGCCGATGAGCAGTTCTTC; CDR3 protein: CASSPTSGGADEQFF
V gene: TRBV11-2; D gene: NA; J gene: TRBJ2-5; clone size: NA; CDR3 DNA: TGTGCCAGCAGCCAACAGGTTTTCCAAGAGACCCAGTACTTC; CDR3 protein: CASSQQVFQETQYF
V gene: TRBV19; D gene: TRBD2; J gene: TRBJ2-1; clone size: NA; CDR3 DNA: TGTGCCAGTAGGGACACCTCCCCGGGGGGGCTCCGTCTAAGCTCCTACAATGAGCAGTTCTTC; CDR3 protein: CASRDTSPGGLRLSSYNEQFF
V gene: TRBV27; D gene: NA; J gene: TRBJ2-7; clone size: NA; CDR3 DNA: TGTGCCAGCAGTTATACCTCTAGAGGCTACGAGCAGTACTTC; CDR3 protein: CASSYTSRGYEQYF
V gene: TRBV5-6; D gene: NA; J gene: TRBJ1-3; clone size: NA; CDR3 DNA: TGTGCCAGCAGTCCGGGACACGGGGGAAACACCATATATTTT; CDR3 protein: CASSPGHGGNTIYF
V gene: TRBV7-9; D gene: NA; J gene: TRBJ2-7; clone size: NA; CDR3 DNA: TGTGCCAGCAGCTTAGGGGGTACGGCCTACGAGCAGTACTTC; CDR3 protein: CASSLGGTAYEQYF
V gene: TRBV25-1; D gene: NA; J gene: TRBJ1-2; clone size: NA; CDR3 DNA: TGTGCCAGCAGTGAATTTCGGGGGGCGGATGGCTACACCTTC; CDR3 protein: CASSEFRGADGYTF
V gene: TRBV19; D gene: NA; J gene: TRBJ1-3; clone size: NA; CDR3 DNA: TGTGCCAGTCGGGGACGGGGCAGGCCTTCTGGAAACACCATATATTTT; CDR3 protein: CASRGRGRPSGNTIYF
V gene: TRBV28; D gene: NA; J gene: TRBJ2-2; clone size: once; CDR3 DNA: TGTGCCAGCAGTTTGGTCAATTACTCAACCGGGGAGCTGTTTTTT; CDR3 protein: CASSLVNYSTGELFF
V gene: TRBV5-1; D gene: TRBD1; J gene: TRBJ1-1; clone size: NA; CDR3 DNA: TGCGCCAGCAGTTTTACGTCAACCAAGGGACAGGGATTTTCCACTGAAGCTTTCTTT; CDR3 protein: CASSFTSTKGQGFSTEAFF
V gene: TRBV30; D gene: NA; J gene: TRBJ2-7; clone size: NA; CDR3 DNA: TGTGCCTGGAGTGGGTTCTCCTACGAGCAGTACTTC; CDR3 protein: CAWSGFSYEQYF
V gene: TRBV7-2; D gene: NA; J gene: TRBJ2-5; clone size: NA; CDR3 DNA: TGTGCCAGCAGCTCCGGGACATTCAAAGAGACCCAGTACTTC; CDR3 protein: CASSSGTFKETQYF
V gene: TRBV7-9; D gene: NA; J gene: TRBJ2-2; clone size: NA; CDR3 DNA: TGTGCCAGCAGCTTAGATAAACAGGGCACCGGGGAGCTGTTTTTT; CDR3 protein: CASSLDKQGTGELFF
V gene: TRBV6-5; D gene: NA; J gene: TRBJ1-1; clone size: NA; CDR3 DNA: TGTGCCAGTCGAGAAGGGCCTGAAGCTTTCTTT; CDR3 protein: CASREGPEAFF